One and the same sample provided the 18 T cell receptor beta chains below, sequenced in a study of T cell clones after liver transplantation (dated by TCRdb to about 2019). Receptor amplification or capture employed the immunoSEQ multiplex PCR assay. Here the immuneACCESS table is served through TCRdb, limited to in-frame sequences with V and J called. Missing clones are a known gap in these copies; in checked studies unresolved V genes cover under half, and the rest lacks a known reason. The sample includes 25,000 to 35,000 clones, with around 95% observed a single time. Roughly a quarter of the sample is in the top ten clones. The source was CD8+ T cells from blood, collected 12 months after liver transplant. The receptors shown here come from a human patient who received a liver transplant. After a transplant, not all T cells may be the patient's own; some may come from the graft donor.

CDR3 region: CASSPRLAGAYEQYF. The CDR3 DNA is TGTGCCAGCAGCCCCAGACTAGCGGGAGCCTACGAGCAGTACTTC. V usage is TRBV7-2 and J usage is TRBJ2-7; 12 nucleotides agree with TRBD2. CDR3 length equals 15 residues. In germline, CDR1 is SGHTA, CDR2 FQGNSA. V lost 5 bases to trimming and J lost 2 bases; unmatched junction nucleotides: 4.

The rearrangement joins TRBV19 to TRBJ2-7; possible D gene TRBD2, 5 bases. The CDR3 totals 14 residues. Trimming removed 7 bases at V and 2 bases at J, with 15 bases between. Germline V gene sequence: CDR1 LNHDA, CDR2 SQIVND (reference sequence). Here the CDR3 reads CASTPGGYPYEQYF. CDR3 DNA sequence: TGTGCCAGTACCCCGGGCGGGTATCCCTACGAGCAGTACTTC.

The J gene is TRBJ2-7, the V gene TRBV7-9; D not resolved. Trimming left V 5 bases short and J 2 bases short, with 13 bases between. The CDR3 is made up of 14 amino acids. CDR1 and CDR2 from the germline V gene are SEHNR and FQNEAQ (reference sequence). CDR3 protein: CASSPPDGAYEQYF. The CDR3, as DNA: TGTGCCAGCAGCCCACCGGACGGAGCCTACGAGCAGTACTTC. The whole variable domain, remainder taken from reference TRBV7-9 and TRBJ2-7, is DTGVSQNPRHKITKRGQNVTFRCDPISEHNRLYWYRQTLGQGPEFLTYFQNEAQLEKSRLLSDRFSAERPKGSFSTLEIQRTEQGDSAMYLCASSPPDGAYEQYFGPGTRLTVT.

The chain combines TRBV11-3 with TRBJ1-2; D possibly corresponds to TRBD1 (6 bases). The V end was cut by 0 bases, the J end by 4 bases, with 15 bases between. This CDR3 comprises 16 residues. Germline assignment: CDR1 SGHNT and CDR2 YENEEA. The chain's CDR3 is CASSLDSSGGGYGYTF. The CDR3 nucleotides read TGTGCCAGCAGCTTAGATAGTTCCGGGGGCGGCTATGGCTACACCTTC. The full variable domain, with the rest looked up from reference TRBV11-3 and TRBJ1-2, is EAGVVQSPRYKIIEKKQPVAFWCNPISGHNTLYWYLQNLGQGPELLIRYENEEAVDDSQLPKDRFSAERLKGVDSTLKIQPAELGDSAVYLCASSLDSSGGGYGYTFGSGTRLTVV.

The chain has TRBV7-8 and TRBJ2-1; 11 nucleotides agree with TRBD2. Germline V gene sequence: CDR1 SGHVS, CDR2 FQNEAQ. V lost 2 bases to trimming and J lost 1 base; unmatched junction nucleotides: 10. This CDR3 contains 19 residues. The CDR3 DNA reads TGTGCCAGCAGCTTAAAACTAGCGGGAGAATCCGGGTCCTACAATGAGCAGTTCTTC. Amino acids: CASSLKLAGESGSYNEQFF. Together with reference TRBV7-8 and TRBJ2-1, the CDR3 gives the full variable domain: GAGVSQSPRYKVAKRGQDVALRCDPISGHVSLFWYQQALGQGPEFLTYFQNEAQLDKSGLPSDRFFAERPEGSVSTLKIQRTQQEDSAVYLCASSLKLAGESGSYNEQFFGPGTRLTVL.

The CDR3 is CASSYKRDGVHEQYF. In DNA, the CDR3 is TGTGCCAGCAGTTACAAGCGGGATGGAGTCCACGAGCAGTACTTC. This chain links TRBV27 with TRBJ2-7; 7 bases agree with TRBD2. The CDR3 length is 15 residues. Germline-derived CDR1 and CDR2 are MNHEY and SMNVEV (reference sequence). Unmatched junction bases numbered 11, after V lost 4 bases and J lost 5 bases.

The CDR3 protein is CASSQEVGTASYEQYF. The CDR3 coding sequence is TGTGCCAGCAGCCAAGAGGTGGGGACAGCCTCCTACGAGCAGTACTTC. The chain joins TRBV4-2 to TRBJ2-7; 7 positions agree with TRBD1. The CDR3 spans 16 residues. V shed 0 bases and J 0 bases; nucleotides not matched to a gene: 5. CDR1 LGHNA and CDR2 YNFKEQ come from the germline V gene.

This clone was recorded only once. The chain uses TRBV19 and TRBJ2-5, with 7 nucleotides matching TRBD1. Trimming took 5 bases from V and 4 from J; bases not matched to a gene: 4. The CDR3 is made up of 13 amino acids. CDR1 LNHDA and CDR2 SQIVND come from the germline V gene (reference sequence). The chain's CDR3 is CASSGTEGETQYF. CDR3 coding DNA: TGTGCCAGTAGTGGGACAGAGGGAGAGACCCAGTACTTC.

The V and J genes are TRBV19 and TRBJ2-1; 9 bases fit TRBD2. This CDR3 has 15 residues. V dropped 3 bases and J dropped 6; count of bases not matched to a gene: 6. Germline V CDR1 and CDR2: LNHDA, SQIVND (reference sequence). The CDR3 bases are TGTGCCAGTAGTATCGGTAGCGGGAGCGTCAATGAGCAGTTCTTC. This sequence encodes CASSIGSGSVNEQFF. The whole variable domain, filled in from reference TRBV19 and TRBJ2-1, reads DGGITQSPKYLFRKEGQNVTLSCEQNLNHDAMYWYRQDPGQGLRLIYYSQIVNDFQKGDIAEGYSVSREKKESFPLTVTSAQKNPTAFYLCASSIGSGSVNEQFFGPGTRLTVL.

The chain employs TRBV12-5 and TRBJ1-2; 7 bases align to TRBD1. This CDR3 contains 14 residues. In germline, CDR1 is LGHNT, CDR2 FRNRAP. Trimming cost V 2 bases and J 3 bases; bases outside gene matches: 3. The CDR3 loop is CASGLPGGHYGYTF. CDR3 bases: TGTGCTAGTGGTTTGCCAGGGGGACACTATGGCTACACCTTC.

This clone is medium-sized by share. The chain recombines TRBV11-2 with TRBJ2-7; 7 nucleotides match TRBD1. Trimming at V came to 5 bases and at J to 0 bases, leaving 1 base not matched to a gene. This CDR3 has 13 amino acids. Germline lookup yields CDR1 SGHAT and CDR2 FQNNGV. The CDR3 is CASSGDSSYEQYF. CDR3 in DNA: TGTGCCAGCAGCGGGGACAGCTCCTACGAGCAGTACTTC.

About this clone itself: One end of the junction fails to match germline, which may point to a read error. The chain is built from TRBV27 and TRBJ1-1; D call uncertain. Germline lookup yields CDR1 MNHEY and CDR2 SMNVEV (reference sequence). The CDR3 totals 13 residues. The CDR3 sequence: CANSLVPNTEAFF. The DNA of the CDR3 is TGTGCCAACAGTTTAGTCCCGAACACTGAAGCTTTCTTT.

The V and J genes are TRBV29-1 and TRBJ2-7; D remains unclear. The CDR3 sequence is 14 residues long. The V end lost 7 bases, the J end lost 3 bases, and 19 bases lay between the germline ends. The germline gives CDR1 SQVTM, CDR2 ANQGSEA. This chain's CDR3 is CSAKGLRENYEQYF. The DNA of the CDR3 is TGCAGCGCAAAAGGTCTCCGAGAAAACTACGAGCAGTACTTC.

The V gene is TRBV5-1, the J gene TRBJ2-1, with D perhaps matching TRBD2 (6 bases). The germline V gene encodes CDR1 SGHRS and CDR2 YFSETQ. There are 15 residues in the CDR3. Trimming took off 4 bases at V and 5 bases at J, with 16 bases between the two ends. The CDR3 DNA reads as TGCGCCAGCAGCCTAACCCGGGAGCAGAACAATGAGCAGTTCTTC. It yields the protein CASSLTREQNNEQFF.

The V call is TRBV6-5, the J call TRBJ1-2, with 10 nucleotides matching TRBD1. Losses at the gene ends were 6 bases for V and 2 bases for J; bases not matched to a gene: 6. CDR3 length: 15 amino acids. Germline loops: CDR1 MNHEY, CDR2 SVGAGI. CDR3 in DNA: TGTGCCAGCAGGGACCCGACAGGGGGCAACTATGGCTACACCTTC. Amino acids: CASRDPTGGNYGYTF.

J is TRBJ2-7 and V is TRBV27; D is undetermined. Trimming stripped 3 bases from V and 4 bases from J, with 10 bases between. The length of the CDR3 is 13 residues. CDR1 and CDR2 (germline): MNHEY, SMNVEV (reference sequence). CDR3 coding DNA: TGTGCCAGCAGTTTGGGGTCCCTGTACGAGCAGTACTTC. Translation: CASSLGSLYEQYF.

This clone appeared a single time. The rearrangement links TRBV28 to TRBJ2-7; 11 positions match TRBD2. CDR3 length: 14 residues. V was clipped by 6 bases and J by 2 bases; unmatched bases: 3. Germline V gives CDR1 MDHEN, CDR2 SYDVKM. The CDR3 spells CASSPLAGAYEQYF. CDR3 nucleotides: TGTGCCAGCAGCCCACTAGCGGGAGCCTACGAGCAGTACTTC.

The CDR3 sequence is CASSLAGLEQYF. CDR3 bases: TGTGCCAGCAGCTTAGCGGGCCTCGAGCAGTACTTC. The genes are TRBV7-9 and TRBJ2-7; D unclear. The germline V and J ends were trimmed by 0 bases and 6 bases, with 6 bases remaining between them. Germline values: CDR1 SEHNR, CDR2 FQNEAQ (reference sequence). The CDR3 is 12 residues long.